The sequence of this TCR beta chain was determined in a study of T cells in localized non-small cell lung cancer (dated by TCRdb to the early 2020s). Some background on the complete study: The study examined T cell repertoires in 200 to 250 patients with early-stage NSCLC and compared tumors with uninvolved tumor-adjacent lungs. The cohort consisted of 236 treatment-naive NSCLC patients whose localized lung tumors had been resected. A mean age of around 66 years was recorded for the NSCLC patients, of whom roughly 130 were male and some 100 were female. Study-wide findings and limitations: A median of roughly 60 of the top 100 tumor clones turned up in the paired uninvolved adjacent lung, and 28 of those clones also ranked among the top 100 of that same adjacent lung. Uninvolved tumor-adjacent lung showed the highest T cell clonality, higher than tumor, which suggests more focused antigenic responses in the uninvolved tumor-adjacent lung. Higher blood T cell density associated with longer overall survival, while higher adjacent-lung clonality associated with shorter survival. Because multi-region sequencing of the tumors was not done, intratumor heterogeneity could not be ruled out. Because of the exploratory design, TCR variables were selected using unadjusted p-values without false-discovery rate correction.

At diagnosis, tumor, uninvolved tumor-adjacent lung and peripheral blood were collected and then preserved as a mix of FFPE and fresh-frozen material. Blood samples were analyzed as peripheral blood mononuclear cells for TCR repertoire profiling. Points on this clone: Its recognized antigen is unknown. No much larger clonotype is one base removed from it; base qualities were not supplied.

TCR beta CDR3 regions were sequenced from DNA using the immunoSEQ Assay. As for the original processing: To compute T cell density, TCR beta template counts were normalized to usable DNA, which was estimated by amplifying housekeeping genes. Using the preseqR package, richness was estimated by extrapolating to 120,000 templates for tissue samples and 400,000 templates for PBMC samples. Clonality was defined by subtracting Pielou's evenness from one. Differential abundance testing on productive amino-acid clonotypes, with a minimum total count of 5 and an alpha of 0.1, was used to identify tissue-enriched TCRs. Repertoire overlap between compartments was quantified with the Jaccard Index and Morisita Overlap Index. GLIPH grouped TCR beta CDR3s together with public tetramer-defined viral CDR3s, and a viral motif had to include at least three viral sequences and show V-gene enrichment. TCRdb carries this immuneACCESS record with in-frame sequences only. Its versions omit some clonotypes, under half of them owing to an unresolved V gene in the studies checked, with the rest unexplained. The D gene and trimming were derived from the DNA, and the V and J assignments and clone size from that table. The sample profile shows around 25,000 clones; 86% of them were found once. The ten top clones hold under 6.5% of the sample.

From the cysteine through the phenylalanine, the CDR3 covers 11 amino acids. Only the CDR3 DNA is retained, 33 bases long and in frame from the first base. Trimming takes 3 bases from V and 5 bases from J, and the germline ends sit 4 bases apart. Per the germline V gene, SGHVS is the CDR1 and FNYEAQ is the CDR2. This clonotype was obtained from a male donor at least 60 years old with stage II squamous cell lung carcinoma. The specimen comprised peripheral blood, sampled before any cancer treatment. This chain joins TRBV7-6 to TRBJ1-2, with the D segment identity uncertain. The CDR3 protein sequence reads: CASSFSYGYTF. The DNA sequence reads TGTGCCAGCAGCTTTTCGTATGGCTACACCTTC.